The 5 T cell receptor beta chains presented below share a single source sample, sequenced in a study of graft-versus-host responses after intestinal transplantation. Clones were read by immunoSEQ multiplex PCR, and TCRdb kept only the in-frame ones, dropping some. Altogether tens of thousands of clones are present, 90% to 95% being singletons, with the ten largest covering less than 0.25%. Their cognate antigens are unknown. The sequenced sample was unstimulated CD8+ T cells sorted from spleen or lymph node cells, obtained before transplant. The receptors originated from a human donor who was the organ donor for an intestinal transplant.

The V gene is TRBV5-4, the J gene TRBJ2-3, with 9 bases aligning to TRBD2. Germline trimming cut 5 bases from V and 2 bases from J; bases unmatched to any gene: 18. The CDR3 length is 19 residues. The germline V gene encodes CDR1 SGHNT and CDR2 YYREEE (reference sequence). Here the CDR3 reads CASRPGHLGSGGPTDTQYF. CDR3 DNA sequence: TGTGCCAGCAGGCCGGGACACCTAGGTAGCGGGGGACCCACAGATACGCAGTATTTT.

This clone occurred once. The CDR3 is CAWSPRTAYQETQYF. The CDR3 DNA reads TGTGCCTGGAGCCCCCGGACAGCGTACCAAGAGACCCAGTACTTC. This chain joins TRBV30 and TRBJ2-5, with TRBD1 as a possible D gene (6 bases). V lost 3 bases and J 0 bases, leaving 14 bases between the germline ends. Germline values: CDR1 GTSNPN, CDR2 SVGIG (reference sequence). The length of the CDR3 is 15 residues.

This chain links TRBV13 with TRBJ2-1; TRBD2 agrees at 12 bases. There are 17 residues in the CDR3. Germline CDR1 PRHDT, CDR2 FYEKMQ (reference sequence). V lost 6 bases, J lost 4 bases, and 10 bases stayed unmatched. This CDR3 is CASRYTLAGGLYNEQFF. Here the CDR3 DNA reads TGTGCCAGCAGATACACTCTAGCGGGGGGGCTATACAATGAGCAGTTCTTC.

This CDR3 is CATSSDRFSTDTQYF. The CDR3 bases are TGTGCCACCAGCAGCGACAGGTTTAGCACAGATACGCAGTATTTT. V is TRBV15 and J is TRBJ2-3; tentative D call: TRBD1 (6 bases). Trimming left V 3 bases short and J 0 bases short, with 10 bases between. The CDR3 loop spans 15 amino acids. Looked up from germline, CDR1 is LNHNV and CDR2 is YYDKDF (reference sequence). Full variable domain (rest looked up from reference TRBV15 and TRBJ2-3): DAMVIQNPRYQVTQFGKPVTLSCSQTLNHNVMYWYQQKSSQAPKLLFHYYDKDFNNEADTPDNFQSRRPNTSFCFLDIRSPGLGDTAMYLCATSSDRFSTDTQYFGPGTRLTVL.

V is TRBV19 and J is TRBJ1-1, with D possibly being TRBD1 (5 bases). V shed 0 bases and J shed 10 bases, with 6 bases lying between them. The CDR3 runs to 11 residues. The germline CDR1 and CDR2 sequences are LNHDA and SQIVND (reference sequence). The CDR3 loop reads CASSIDGGAFF. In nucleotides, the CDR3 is TGTGCCAGTAGTATAGATGGGGGAGCTTTCTTT.